Below, one T cell receptor (beta chain) is given with its context. The clone's antigen remains unknown. Per-base qualities were not stored, and no clone one base away is much larger. This specimen belongs to a study of memory CD4+ T cells and cytomegalovirus serostatus (dated 2019 in TCRdb). Regarding the study in general: The cohort comprised 35 or so healthy Belgian adults, 9 CMV seropositive and some 25 CMV seronegative. To replicate a published TCR-based CMV serostatus classifier, the study sequenced CD4+ memory TCRbeta repertoires from a Belgian cohort whose cytomegalovirus serostatus was known. What the authors observed across the whole study: Of 164 previously reported CMV-associated TCRbeta sequences, some 73 appeared in the CD4+ memory repertoires, each in one to five individuals. Unlike the original study, which covered naive and memory CD4+ and CD8+ populations, the Belgian study sequenced only CD4+CD45RO+ memory cells. On the Belgian cohort, the classifier based on the original framework reached a median bootstrapped AUC of nearly 0.97, with a 95% CI of 0.76-1.00. CMV serostatus prediction reached a median bootstrapped AUC of 0.95 with the original framework and 0.9 to 0.93 with a US-trained random forest. Results were interpreted as suggesting that the CMV-associated TCR signature is largely present in the CD4+ memory repertoire.

From a lookup of the germline V gene, CDR1 and CDR2 are SGHTS and YDEGEE. V sheds 2 bases and J sheds 1 base, leaving 16 bases between their ends. The CDR3 spans 17 residues, from the cysteine through the phenylalanine. Only the CDR3 region is kept as DNA, spanning 51 bases read in frame from base 1. Single viable CD3+CD4+CD8-CD45RO+ cells were sorted as memory CD4+ T cells on a FACSAria II. CMV serostatus was assessed using a Roche Elecsys assay, by which serum IgG against CMV pp150, pp28, p38 and p52 was detected. Once the samples were thawed, total CD4+ T cells were enriched through positive selection using CD4 magnetic microbeads. The samples came from a different study that was designed specifically to examine the CD4+ T cell memory repertoire. Peripheral blood mononuclear cells were isolated and cryopreserved according to standard operating procedures, and serum was stored at -80 degrees C. The staining relied on CD3-PerCP (BW264/56), CD4-APC (RPA-T4), CD45RO-PE (UCHT1) and CD8-Pacific Orange (3B5) antibodies, and Sytox blue was used to exclude non-viable cells.

Genomic DNA was extracted from sorted cells with the Quick-DNA Microprep Kit. Amplification of TCRbeta DNA was done with the immunoSEQ hsTCRbeta kit, following the protocol from the manufacturer. TCRbeta libraries were sequenced on an Illumina MiSeq instrument. The published analysis was carried out like this. Once out-of-frame sequences had been removed, a few million distinct TCRbeta sequences were left, which works out to an average of approximately 72,000 per individual. Two values were used to score each individual: the count of 150 to 200 previously reported CMV-associated TCRbeta sequences and the total count of productive distinct TCRbeta sequences. A beta-binomial model was reimplemented in Python, and scikit-learn random forests with default parameters were trained on data from the US cohort. Classifier performance on the Belgian cohort was reported as the median AUC with percentile confidence intervals calculated over 10,000 bootstrap iterations. TCRdb took this table from immuneACCESS and kept in-frame rearrangements with V and J called. Such tables lack part of the clones; where checked against another copy, unresolved V genes explain under half of the gap, and the rest is unexplained. D and trimming were read from the DNA, whereas the V and J calls and clone size are those reported in that table. This sample holds 41,000 or so clones; roughly three quarters were observed only once. Jointly, the top ten make up 0.79% of the sample.

The rearranged segments are TRBV5-8 and TRBJ2-4; the D gene identity is not certain. This receptor was obtained from an adult in good health and CMV-seronegative. Sequenced material: memory CD4+ T cells from blood. In nucleotide form, the sequence is TGTGCCAGCAGCTTCACAGTTCGAAGGGTCGCCAAAAACATTCAGTACTTC. It specifies CASSFTVRRVAKNIQYF.